This TCR beta chain originates from a study of cytomegalovirus exposure and HLA in healthy donors. Study-level results: Fewer N-insertions than the roughly 670-donor mean were reportedly shown by an Asian-associated ancestry cluster in a later analysis.

In this sample, this clone turned up once. Its target is unknown. PCR was performed using 60 Vbeta and 13 Jbeta primers. Generated by immunoSEQ multiplex PCR, the TCRdb table keeps only in-frame clones and is missing some. The sample gives 150,000 or so clones, about four fifths of which show up once; roughly 2.8% is in the top ten. With 4 bases removed from V and 4 bases from J, the gap between germline ends came to 8 bases. The V gene's germline CDR1 is SGDLS and CDR2 YYNGEE. The length of the CDR3 is 13 residues. The chain uses TRBV9 and TRBJ1-4; D may be TRBD1 (6 bases). The TCR sequence derives from a man aged 18 to 29 in good health and CMV-seronegative. The sequenced sample consisted of PBMCs. The CDR3 sequence: CASSPGDNEKLFF. CDR3 sequence (DNA): TGTGCCAGCAGCCCAGGGGATAATGAAAAACTGTTTTTT.